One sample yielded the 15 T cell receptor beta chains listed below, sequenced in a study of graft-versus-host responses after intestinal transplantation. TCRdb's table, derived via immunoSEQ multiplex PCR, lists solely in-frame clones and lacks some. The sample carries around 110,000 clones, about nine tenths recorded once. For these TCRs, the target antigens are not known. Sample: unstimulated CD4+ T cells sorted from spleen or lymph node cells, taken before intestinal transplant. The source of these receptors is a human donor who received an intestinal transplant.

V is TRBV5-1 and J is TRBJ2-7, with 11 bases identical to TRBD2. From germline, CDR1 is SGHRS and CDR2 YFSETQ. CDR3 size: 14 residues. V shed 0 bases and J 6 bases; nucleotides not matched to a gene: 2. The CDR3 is CASSLGLAGSEQYF. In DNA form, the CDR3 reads TGCGCCAGCAGCTTGGGACTAGCGGGGAGCGAGCAGTACTTC.

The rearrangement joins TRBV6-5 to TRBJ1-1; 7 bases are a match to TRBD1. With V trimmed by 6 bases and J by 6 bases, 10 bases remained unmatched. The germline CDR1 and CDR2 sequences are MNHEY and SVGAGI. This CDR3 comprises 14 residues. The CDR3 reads CASSRQGKKAEAFF. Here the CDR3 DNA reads TGTGCCAGCAGCCGACAGGGAAAAAAAGCTGAAGCTTTCTTT.

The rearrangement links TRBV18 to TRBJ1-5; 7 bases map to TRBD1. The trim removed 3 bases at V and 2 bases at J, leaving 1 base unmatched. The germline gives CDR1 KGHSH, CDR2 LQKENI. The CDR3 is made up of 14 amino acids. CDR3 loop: CASSPGQGNQPQHF. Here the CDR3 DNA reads TGTGCCAGCTCACCCGGACAGGGCAATCAGCCCCAGCATTTT.

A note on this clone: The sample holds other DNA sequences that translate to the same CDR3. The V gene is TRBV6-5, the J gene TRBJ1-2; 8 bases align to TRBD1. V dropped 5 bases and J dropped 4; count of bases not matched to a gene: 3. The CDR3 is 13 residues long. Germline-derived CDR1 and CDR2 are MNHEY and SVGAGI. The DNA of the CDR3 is TGTGCCAGCAGTCCTGACAGGGGCTATGGCTACACCTTC. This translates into CASSPDRGYGYTF.

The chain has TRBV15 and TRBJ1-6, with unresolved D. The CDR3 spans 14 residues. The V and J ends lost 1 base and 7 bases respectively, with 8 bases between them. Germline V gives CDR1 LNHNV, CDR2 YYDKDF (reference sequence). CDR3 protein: CATSRGPQNSPLHF. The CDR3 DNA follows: TGTGCCACCAGCAGAGGGCCGCAGAATTCACCCCTCCACTTT.

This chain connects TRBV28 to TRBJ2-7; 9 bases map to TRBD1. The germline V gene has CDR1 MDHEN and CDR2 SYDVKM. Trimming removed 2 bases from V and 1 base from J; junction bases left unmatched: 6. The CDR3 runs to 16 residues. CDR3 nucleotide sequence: TGTGCCAGCAGTTTACCCGGGACAGGGAAGTCCTACGAGCAGTACTTC. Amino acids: CASSLPGTGKSYEQYF. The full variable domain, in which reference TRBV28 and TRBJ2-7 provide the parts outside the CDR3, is DVKVTQSSRYLVKRTGEKVFLECVQDMDHENMFWYRQDPGLGLRLIYFSYDVKMKEKGDIPEGYSVSREKKERFSLILESASTNQTSMYLCASSLPGTGKSYEQYFGPGTRLTVT.

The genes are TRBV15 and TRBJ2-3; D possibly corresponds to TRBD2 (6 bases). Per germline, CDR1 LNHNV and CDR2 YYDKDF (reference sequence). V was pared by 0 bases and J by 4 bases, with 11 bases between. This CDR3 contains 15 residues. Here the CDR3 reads CATSRDHPSADTQYF. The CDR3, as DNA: TGTGCCACCAGCAGAGATCATCCTAGCGCAGATACGCAGTATTTT.

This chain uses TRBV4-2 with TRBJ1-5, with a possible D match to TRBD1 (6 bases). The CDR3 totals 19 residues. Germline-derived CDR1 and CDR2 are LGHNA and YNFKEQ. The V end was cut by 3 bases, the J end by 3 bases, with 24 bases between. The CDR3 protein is CASSQVVRQEDVDNQPQHF. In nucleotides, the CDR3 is TGTGCCAGCAGCCAGGTTGTAAGACAGGAGGATGTTGACAATCAGCCCCAGCATTTT.

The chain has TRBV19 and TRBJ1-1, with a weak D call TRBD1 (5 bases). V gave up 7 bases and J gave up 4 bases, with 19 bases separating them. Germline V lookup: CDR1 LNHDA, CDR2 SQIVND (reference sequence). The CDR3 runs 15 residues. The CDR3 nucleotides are TGTGCCAGTAACGGCTTGGAAGCCGGGGGCACTGAAGCTTTCTTT. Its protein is CASNGLEAGGTEAFF.

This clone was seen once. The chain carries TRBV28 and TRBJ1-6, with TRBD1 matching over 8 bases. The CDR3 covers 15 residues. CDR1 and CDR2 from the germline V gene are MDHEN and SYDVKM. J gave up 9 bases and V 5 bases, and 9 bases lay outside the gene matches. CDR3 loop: CASSPPTGVGSPLHF. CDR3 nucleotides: TGTGCCAGCAGTCCTCCGACAGGGGTTGGTTCACCCCTCCACTTT.

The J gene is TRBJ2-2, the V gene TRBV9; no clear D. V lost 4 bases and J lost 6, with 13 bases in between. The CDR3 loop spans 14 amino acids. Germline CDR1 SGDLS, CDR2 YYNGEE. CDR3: CASSPRPRPGELFF. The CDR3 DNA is TGTGCCAGCAGCCCCCGGCCCAGGCCCGGGGAGCTGTTTTTT.

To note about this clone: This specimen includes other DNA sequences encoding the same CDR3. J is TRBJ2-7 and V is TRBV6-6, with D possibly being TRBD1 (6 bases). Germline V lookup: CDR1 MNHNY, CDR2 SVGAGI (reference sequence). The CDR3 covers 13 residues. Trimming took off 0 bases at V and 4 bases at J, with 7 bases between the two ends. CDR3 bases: TGTGCCAGCAGTTACTCGGACAGTTACGAGCAGTACTTC. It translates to CASSYSDSYEQYF.

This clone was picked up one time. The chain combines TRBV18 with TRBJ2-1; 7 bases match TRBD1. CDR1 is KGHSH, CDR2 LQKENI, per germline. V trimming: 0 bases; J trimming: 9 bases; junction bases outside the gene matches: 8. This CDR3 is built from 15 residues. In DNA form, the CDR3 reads TGTGCCAGCTCACCACCCCCTCAGGGGGATAGTGAGCAGTTCTTC. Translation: CASSPPPQGDSEQFF.

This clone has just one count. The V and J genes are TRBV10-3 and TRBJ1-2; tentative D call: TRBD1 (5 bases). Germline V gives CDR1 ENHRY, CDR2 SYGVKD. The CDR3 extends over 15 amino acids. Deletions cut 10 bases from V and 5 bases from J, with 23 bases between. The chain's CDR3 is CANSNAAGPEYGYTF. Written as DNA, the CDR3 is TGTGCCAACTCTAACGCGGCAGGGCCAGAGTATGGCTACACCTTC.

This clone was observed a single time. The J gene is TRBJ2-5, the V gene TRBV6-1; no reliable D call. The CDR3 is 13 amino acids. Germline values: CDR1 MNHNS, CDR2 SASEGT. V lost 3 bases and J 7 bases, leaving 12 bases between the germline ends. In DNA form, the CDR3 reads TGTGCCAGCAGTGAGGGCCAACCTTGGACCCAGTACTTC. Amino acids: CASSEGQPWTQYF.